What follows are 25 T cell receptor beta chains derived from one specimen sequenced in a study of response to subunit inactivated influenza vaccine. TCRdb reanalysed the RT-PCR reads using MiXCR and keeps one entry per CDR3 protein. The sample holds roughly 790,000 distinct CDR3 sequences, over 20% seen once. This material consisted of PBMCs from blood, taken about 5 days after vaccination. The origin of the receptors is a man in his fifties who received an inactivated influenza vaccine.

This clonotype was found many times. The J gene is TRBJ2-2, the V gene TRBV29-1; perhaps D is TRBD1 or TRBD2 (5 bases each). CDR1 is SQVTM, CDR2 ANQGSEA, per germline. The CDR3 sequence is 13 residues long. Trimming took off 6 bases at V and 7 bases at J, with 15 bases between the two ends. CDR3 nucleotides: TGCAGCGTACCGGGACGAGGGGTCGGGGAGCTGTTTTTT. Residues: CSVPGRGVGELFF.

This clonotype showed up just a few times. The chain links TRBV5-1 to TRBJ2-7; 9 positions match TRBD1. Per germline, CDR1 SGHRS and CDR2 YFSETQ. This CDR3 has 13 amino acids. With 2 bases clipped from V and 5 bases from J, the junction kept 2 bases outside the gene matches. CDR3 in amino acids: CASSFTGGHEQYF. In nucleotides, the CDR3 is TGCGCCAGCAGCTTTACAGGGGGCCACGAGCAGTACTTC.

The table lists this clonotype with a few counts. The chain uses TRBV6-5 and TRBJ1-1; D is uncertain. Trimming left V 5 bases short and J 8 bases short, with 15 bases between. Germline V gives CDR1 MNHEY, CDR2 SVGAGI. CDR3 length: 13 residues. CDR3 amino acids: CASSHPSAPEAFF. CDR3 nucleotide sequence: TGTGCCAGCAGTCACCCCAGTGCACCCGAAGCTTTCTTT.

The chain carries TRBV20-1 and TRBJ2-2; D ambiguous. Per the germline V gene, CDR1 is DFQATT and CDR2 is SNEGSKA (reference sequence). V was trimmed by 5 bases and J by 1 base, leaving 11 bases between them. This CDR3 region has 14 residues. CDR3 sequence reads: CSALRLKNTGELFF. The CDR3 DNA sequence: TGCAGTGCTCTACGGCTCAAGAACACCGGGGAGCTGTTTTTT.

J is TRBJ2-5 and V is TRBV5-1; a possible D gene is TRBD1 (6 bases). The CDR3 runs to 13 residues. V lost 4 bases and J 5 bases, leaving 12 bases between the germline ends. CDR1 is SGHRS, CDR2 YFSETQ, per germline. CDR3 nucleotides: TGCGCCAGCAGCACCAGGGGCGTGGAGACCCAGTACTTC. Translation: CASSTRGVETQYF.

V and J are TRBV9 and TRBJ2-3; D is ambiguous. Germline CDR1 SGDLS, CDR2 YYNGEE. V lost 0 bases, J lost 4 bases, and 9 bases lay in between. The CDR3 is made up of 14 amino acids. The CDR3, as DNA: TGTGCCAGCAGCGTAGAAGTGTTGCCAGATACGCAGTATTTT. Translating it yields CASSVEVLPDTQYF.

This clonotype has more than one count but fewer than ten. Compared with germline, one end of the junction differs, possibly owing to a read error. The CDR3 here is CSVVPRAF. CDR3 DNA sequence: TGCAGCGTTGTCCCCCGGGCCTTT. The chain has TRBV29-1 and TRBJ2-3; no definite D call. Germline loops: CDR1 SQVTM, CDR2 ANQGSEA. The CDR3 consists of 8 residues.

V is TRBV5-1 and J is TRBJ2-5; 7 positions match TRBD1. CDR3 length: 15 amino acids. The trim removed 3 bases at V and 5 bases at J, leaving 10 bases unmatched. CDR1 and CDR2 (germline): SGHRS, YFSETQ. For the CDR3, the DNA is TGCGCCAGCAGCTCGGGACAGATTAGTAAGGAGACCCAGTACTTC. It encodes CASSSGQISKETQYF.

This clonotype appeared a few times. The chain combines TRBV12-3 or TRBV12-4 with TRBJ2-5; 7 bases agree with TRBD1. Losses at the gene ends were 1 base for V and 5 bases for J; bases not matched to a gene: 4. This CDR3 has 14 residues. This CDR3 reads CASSLEGASETQYF. The CDR3 DNA reads TGTGCCAGCAGTTTAGAGGGGGCGTCGGAGACCCAGTACTTC.

This clonotype occurred a few times. The rearrangement joins TRBV7-2 to TRBJ2-1; D perhaps matches TRBD2 (5 bases). V lost 4 bases to trimming and J lost 4 bases, with 17 bases between them. The germline CDR1 and CDR2 sequences are SGHTA and FQGNSA. The CDR3 runs to 16 residues. The CDR3 reads CASSSRTSLFYNEQFF. DNA for the CDR3: TGTGCCAGCAGCTCGCGAACTAGTCTCTTTTACAATGAGCAGTTCTTC.

The CDR3 region is CASIRTSGSGQYF. The CDR3 DNA reads as TGTGCCAGCATACGAACTAGCGGGAGTGGGCAGTACTTC. The J gene is TRBJ2-7, the V gene TRBV6-2 or TRBV6-3; 11 nucleotides agree with TRBD2. This CDR3 contains 13 residues. CDR1 and CDR2 (germline): MNHEY, SVGEGT. V was pared by 7 bases and J by 9 bases, with 8 bases of the junction left unmatched.

This clonotype was found once. The rearrangement joins TRBV6-2 or TRBV6-3 to TRBJ1-2; TRBD1 matches 7 bases. Germline CDR1 reads MNHEY; CDR2 reads SVGEGT. The V and J ends lost 8 bases and 5 bases, in that order; junction bases with no gene match: 11. The CDR3 covers 14 residues. The CDR3 reads CASGSRQGVYGYTF. The CDR3 nucleotides read TGTGCCAGCGGATCCAGGCAGGGGGTATATGGCTACACCTTC.

This chain uses TRBV20-1 with TRBJ2-1; tentatively, D is TRBD1 (6 bases). The CDR3 extends over 18 amino acids. CDR1 and CDR2 (germline): DFQATT, SNEGSKA (reference sequence). Trimming removed 1 base from V and 3 bases from J, with 22 bases in between. CDR3 DNA: TGCAGTGCTAGAGGACAGGAACAGCCTCGCCTAAACTACAATGAGCAGTTCTTC. Its translation is CSARGQEQPRLNYNEQFF.

This clonotype was counted a single time. The J gene is TRBJ2-7, the V gene TRBV20-1; TRBD2 matches at 12 bases. V was pared by 6 bases and J by 4 bases, with 7 bases of the junction left unmatched. From germline, CDR1 is DFQATT and CDR2 SNEGSKA (reference sequence). This CDR3 contains 14 residues. The CDR3, as DNA: TGCAGTGCCCCGACTAGCGGGGGCTATTACGAGCAGTACTTC. Protein product: CSAPTSGGYYEQYF.

This clonotype came up a few times. J is TRBJ2-7 and V is TRBV20-1; maybe TRBD2 (6 bases). The V and J ends lost 3 bases and 2 bases respectively, with 14 bases between them. Looked up from germline, CDR1 is DFQATT and CDR2 is SNEGSKA (reference sequence). This CDR3 has 14 residues. The CDR3 sequence: CSASSGVEPYEQYF. The CDR3 bases are TGCAGTGCTAGTTCGGGGGTTGAGCCCTACGAGCAGTACTTC.

This clonotype was found a few times. This chain links TRBV20-1 with TRBJ2-3; the D is unclear. The CDR3 is made up of 12 amino acids. V lost 6 bases and J lost 4, with 11 bases in between. Germline V gives CDR1 DFQATT, CDR2 SNEGSKA (reference sequence). The CDR3 sequence is CSAPLGPDTQYF. CDR3 DNA: TGCAGTGCGCCTCTAGGTCCAGATACGCAGTATTTT.

The V call is TRBV10-3, the J call TRBJ2-2; D tentatively reads TRBD1 or TRBD2 (5 bases each). Germline V lookup: CDR1 ENHRY, CDR2 SYGVKD. V shed 0 bases and J shed 0 bases, with 8 bases lying between them. The CDR3 is 16 amino acids. The CDR3 region is CAISESRGANTGELFF. CDR3 nucleotides: TGTGCCATCAGTGAGTCAAGGGGAGCGAACACCGGGGAGCTGTTTTTT.

The chain links TRBV28 to TRBJ2-1; 7 nucleotides line up with TRBD1. This CDR3 comprises 15 residues. The germline gives CDR1 MDHEN, CDR2 SYDVKM. Trimming took 7 bases from V and 6 from J; bases not matched to a gene: 12. CDR3 coding DNA: TGTGCCAGCAACCTGGTGGCAGGGGGTAGCAATGAGCAGTTCTTC. Its protein is CASNLVAGGSNEQFF.

In its sample, this clonotype was seen many times. The chain employs TRBV29-1 and TRBJ2-1; a weak D match, TRBD2 (6 bases). The CDR3 runs to 11 residues. From germline, CDR1 is SQVTM and CDR2 ANQGSEA. Trimming shortened V by 6 bases and J by 12 bases, and 15 bases separated the two germline ends. The CDR3, as DNA: TGCAGCGTCGAGAAAATGCGGGGGCAGTTCTTC. Its protein product is CSVEKMRGQFF.

This chain uses TRBV7-9 with TRBJ2-1; unclear D gene. The CDR3 runs to 16 residues. The ends were cut back, 1 base at V and 2 bases at J, with 12 bases in the middle. CDR1 and CDR2 from the germline V gene are SEHNR and FQNEAQ (reference sequence). CDR3 sequence (DNA): TGTGCCAGCAGCTTAGTATCGAGCGTTACCTACAATGAGCAGTTCTTC. Protein product: CASSLVSSVTYNEQFF.

Of note for this clonotype: A single base separates this from a much larger clone, so it may be a read error. The CDR3 sequence: CASSLSTSPLHF. In DNA, the CDR3 is TGTGCCAGCAGCTTAAGTACTTCACCCCTCCACTTT. The rearrangement joins TRBV7-2 to TRBJ1-6, with unresolved D. The CDR3 sequence is 12 residues long. CDR1 is SGHTA, CDR2 FQGNSA, per germline. The germline V and J ends were trimmed by 2 bases and 9 bases, with 5 bases remaining between them.

This clonotype was recorded once. The rearrangement links TRBV5-6 to TRBJ1-2, with 7 bases matching TRBD1. CDR1 and CDR2 (germline): SGHDT, YYEEEE. The CDR3 extends over 16 amino acids. Trimming cost V 3 bases and J 7 bases; bases outside gene matches: 15. CDR3 DNA: TGTGCCAGCAGCTCTAATCCAGGGGGACCGGAAAGTGGCTACACCTTC. Its protein product is CASSSNPGGPESGYTF.

This clonotype has more than one count but fewer than ten. The chain carries TRBV5-1 and TRBJ2-1; a weak D match, TRBD2 (7 bases). Germline V gene lookup returns CDR1 SGHRS and CDR2 YFSETQ. The V gene lost 0 bases and the J gene lost 8 bases, with 15 bases spanning the gap. The CDR3 sequence is 15 residues long. The CDR3 coding sequence is TGCGCCAGCAGCTTGGCGGAGGGGGGGAGCGATGAGCAGTTCTTC. It specifies CASSLAEGGSDEQFF.

The V and J genes are TRBV7-8 and TRBJ2-2; 10 bases match TRBD2. J lost 2 bases, V lost 2 bases, and 5 bases had no gene match. This CDR3 contains 17 residues. The germline gives CDR1 SGHVS, CDR2 FQNEAQ. The CDR3 loop is CASSLLRTSGNTGELFF. The CDR3 DNA is TGTGCCAGCAGCTTATTAAGGACTAGCGGTAACACCGGGGAGCTGTTTTTT.

This clonotype was found a few times. The rearrangement uses TRBV29-1 and TRBJ1-1; D remains ambiguous. Germline values: CDR1 SQVTM, CDR2 ANQGSEA. V was clipped by 5 bases and J by 7 bases, with 14 bases between them. The CDR3 spans 12 residues. The chain's CDR3 is CSVSGFNNEAFF. CDR3 bases: TGCAGCGTTAGTGGCTTTAATAATGAAGCTTTCTTT.